This TCR beta chain came from a study of control samples from healthy donors and cancer patients (dated by TCRdb to 2018 to 2020). Concerning this clone: Its antigen target is currently unknown. One base away there is no much larger clone; base qualities are not given.

The protocol used for the library was the immunoSEQ multiplex PCR assay. TCRdb took over this immuneACCESS table, retaining in-frame rearrangements with V and J assigned. Such tables are incomplete; in checked studies, under half of the missing clones stem from an unresolved V gene, and the remainder is unexplained. The sample table contains roughly 100,000 clones; only one count was recorded for around 89% of them. The ten largest clones add up to over 15% of the sample. This clonotype was obtained from a man between 60 and 75 years old with lung cancer. Sample: PBMCs.

The nucleotides are TGTGCCAGCAGTTTATACCCCCAGGGTAGGACTAATGAAAAACTGTTTTTT. Its protein reads: CASSLYPQGRTNEKLFF. The chain employs TRBV27 and TRBJ1-4; TRBD1 is perhaps the D gene, given 5 matching bases. Reading the germline V gene (reference sequence) gives CDR1 MNHEY and CDR2 SMNVEV. The CDR3 runs 17 amino acids, cysteine and phenylalanine included. Of the read, only the CDR3 DNA is kept; its 51 bases are in frame from base 1. The germline ends are 14 bases apart after V is trimmed by 1 base and J by 2 bases.